This TCR beta chain was sequenced for a study of long-term antiretroviral therapy in people with HIV. Overall study findings and caveats: Clones that had undergone expansion before ART dominated the repertoire at all time points. Subsequent to ART, diversity was augmented yet persisted below that of transplant donor controls. Compared with controls, HIV repertoires showed narrower CDR3 length ranges.

Each HIV participant was treated in the United States. An immunoSEQ assay, version v3.0, was performed at survey level. The repertoire was sequenced with immunoSEQ multiplex PCR; TCRdb's copy has only in-frame clones and lacks some. Here the sample spans 20,000 to 30,000 clones, roughly 94% being singletons. To note about this clone: Antigen specificity is unknown.

In germline, CDR1 is LNHDA, CDR2 SQIVND (reference sequence). The CDR3 has 15 amino acids. With V trimmed by 5 bases and J by 6 bases, 5 bases remained unmatched. The input for sequencing was unsorted PBMCs, taken almost 5 years after starting antiretroviral therapy. The rearrangement joins TRBV19 to TRBJ2-1, with 12 nucleotides matching TRBD2. The receptor comes from a woman aged 50 to 65 with HIV. This CDR3 reads CASSSRLAGVNEQFF. The DNA for the CDR3 is TGTGCCAGTAGTTCCCGACTAGCGGGGGTCAATGAGCAGTTCTTC.